This T cell receptor beta chain was recovered during a study of technical replicates of blood from a handful of donors. Repertoires were generated with immunoSEQ multiplex PCR, while TCRdb's copy carries only in-frame clones and drops some. The sample lists tens of thousands of clones; approximately 87% were seen once. CDR1 and CDR2 (germline): SGDLS, YYNGEE. The CDR3 runs to 14 residues. With 2 bases removed from V and 8 bases from J, the gap between germline ends came to 16 bases. V and J are TRBV9 and TRBJ1-2; weak D call: TRBD1 (6 bases). This sequence was found in a human donor in good health. Some clones in this sample may be carry-over from other donors' samples. The material sequenced was PBMCs. The CDR3 loop reads CASSVTQGPGGYTF. In DNA, the CDR3 is TGTGCCAGCAGCGTCACACAGGGACCTGGGGGCTACACCTTC.